This passage covers 21 T cell receptor beta chains from one sample sequenced in a study of T-cell reconstitution after alpha-beta-depleted transplantation in children. The TCRbeta library incorporated unique molecular identifiers. TCRdb passed the PCR reads through MiXCR, listing each CDR3 protein once. In the table there are about 130,000 distinct CDR3 sequences, roughly 9.7% of which are singletons. The specimen comprised PBMCs, mostly from graft donor cells, sampled 180 days after TCRalphabeta/CD19-depleted stem cell transplant. Receptor source: a girl less than two years old who had a stem cell transplant for combined immunodeficiency, so the T cells may come from the graft donor.

The J gene is TRBJ2-5, the V gene TRBV5-1; a weak D match, TRBD2 (6 bases). Germline CDR1 reads SGHRS; CDR2 reads YFSETQ. This CDR3 is built from 13 residues. The ends were cut back, 7 bases at V and 0 bases at J, with 10 bases in the middle. The CDR3 reads CASAGRNQETQYF. CDR3 nucleotides: TGCGCCAGCGCGGGGCGGAACCAAGAGACCCAGTACTTC.

This clonotype appeared a few times. V gene TRBV12-3 or TRBV12-4 combines with J gene TRBJ2-7; D unclear. CDR3 size: 14 residues. Trimming shortened V by 0 bases and J by 0 bases, and 6 bases separated the two germline ends. The CDR3 is CASSLALPSYEQYF. The CDR3 DNA reads as TGTGCCAGCAGTTTAGCCCTCCCCTCCTACGAGCAGTACTTC.

The CDR3 spells CASTLSSGAGEAFF. CDR3 nucleotide sequence: TGTGCCAGCACACTTAGTTCGGGGGCAGGTGAAGCTTTCTTT. This chain uses TRBV7-9 with TRBJ1-1; possibly TRBD1 for D (6 bases). V was clipped by 7 bases and J by 7 bases, with 19 bases between them. Germline lookup yields CDR1 SEHNR and CDR2 FQNEAQ (reference sequence). CDR3 size: 14 residues.

The V call is TRBV28, the J call TRBJ2-1; TRBD2 matches at 9 bases. Germline lookup yields CDR1 MDHEN and CDR2 SYDVKM. The CDR3 extends over 16 amino acids. Trimming at V came to 0 bases and at J to 2 bases, leaving 2 bases not matched to a gene. Here the CDR3 reads CASSLWAGGPYNEQFF. In DNA, the CDR3 is TGTGCCAGCAGTTTATGGGCGGGGGGGCCCTACAATGAGCAGTTCTTC.

This clonotype appeared many times. V is TRBV20-1 and J is TRBJ1-5; TRBD1 is a possible D gene (5 bases). V was cut by 6 bases and J by 0 bases, with 15 bases left in between. The CDR3 consists of 15 residues. Germline CDR1 and CDR2: DFQATT and SNEGSKA (reference sequence). The CDR3 DNA sequence: TGCAGTGCCCAGAAGGGGTTAAATAGCAATCAGCCCCAGCATTTT. Translation gives CSAQKGLNSNQPQHF.

A few counts support this clonotype. The genes are TRBV3-1 and TRBJ2-5; D is ambiguous. The V gene lost 1 base and the J gene lost 5 bases, with 2 bases spanning the gap. From germline, CDR1 is LGHDT and CDR2 YNNKEL (reference sequence). CDR3 length equals 11 residues. The CDR3 DNA reads as TGTGCCAGCAGCCAAGCGGAGACCCAGTACTTC. This gives the protein CASSQAETQYF.

V is TRBV20-1 and J is TRBJ2-7, with TRBD1 matching 9 bases. J lost 4 bases, V lost 6 bases, and 13 bases had no gene match. From germline, CDR1 is DFQATT and CDR2 SNEGSKA (reference sequence). The CDR3 contains 15 residues. The CDR3 spells CSAATGQGKVYEQYF. CDR3 nucleotides: TGCAGTGCAGCAACGGGACAGGGAAAGGTGTACGAGCAGTACTTC.

The chain recombines TRBV4-3 with TRBJ2-1; 10 nucleotides agree with TRBD1. Germline V gives CDR1 LGHNA, CDR2 YSLEER. Unmatched junction bases numbered 5, after V lost 1 base and J lost 5 bases. The CDR3 sequence is 16 residues long. CDR3 residues: CASSQVWTGGDNEQFF. CDR3 in DNA: TGCGCCAGCAGCCAAGTATGGACAGGGGGTGACAATGAGCAGTTCTTC.

In its sample, this clonotype was seen a few times. The chain joins TRBV20-1 to TRBJ2-1, with 13 bases identical to TRBD2. Per germline, CDR1 DFQATT and CDR2 SNEGSKA (reference sequence). With 5 bases clipped from V and 10 bases from J, the junction kept 14 bases outside the gene matches. The CDR3 covers 16 residues. The CDR3 sequence is CSAHSWTSGGLGEQFF. In nucleotides, the CDR3 is TGCAGTGCTCACTCCTGGACTAGCGGGGGCCTTGGGGAGCAGTTCTTC.

J is TRBJ2-3 and V is TRBV20-1; TRBD1 is a possible D gene (6 bases). Germline CDR1 is DFQATT and CDR2 is SNEGSKA (reference sequence). V gave up 5 bases and J gave up 0 bases, with 12 bases separating them. The CDR3 runs to 14 residues. For the CDR3, the DNA is TGCAGTGCTGAAAGGACAGTTAGCACAGATACGCAGTATTTT. Amino acid sequence: CSAERTVSTDTQYF.

This clonotype has more than one count but fewer than ten. V usage is TRBV20-1 and J usage is TRBJ2-5, with 10 bases lining up with TRBD2. Per the germline V gene, CDR1 is DFQATT and CDR2 is SNEGSKA (reference sequence). V lost 4 bases, J lost 1 base, and 0 bases stayed unmatched. CDR3 size: 13 residues. CDR3 sequence (DNA): TGCAGTGCTACTAGCGGGGGCCAAGAGACCCAGTACTTC. Encoded protein: CSATSGGQETQYF.

This clonotype has more than one count but fewer than ten. The rearrangement uses TRBV12-3 or TRBV12-4 and TRBJ1-2; 8 bases line up with TRBD1. J was trimmed by 5 bases and V by 4 bases; bases with no gene match: 0. This CDR3 has 12 residues. The CDR3 reads CASSWTGYGYTF. DNA of the CDR3: TGTGCCAGCAGTTGGACAGGGTATGGCTACACCTTC.

This clonotype was seen more than once but under ten times. This rearrangement joins TRBV4-3 to TRBJ1-4, with D possibly matching TRBD1 (6 bases). The CDR3 consists of 14 residues. Looked up from germline, CDR1 is LGHNA and CDR2 is YSLEER. Trimming removed 0 bases from V and 5 bases from J, with 7 bases in between. CDR3 nucleotide sequence: TGCGCCAGCAGCCAAGATAGGGGGAATGAAAAACTGTTTTTT. Protein: CASSQDRGNEKLFF.

This clonotype occurred many times. The chain couples TRBV10-3 to TRBJ2-1; 8 bases are a match to TRBD2. V dropped 3 bases and J dropped 7; count of bases not matched to a gene: 11. The V gene's germline CDR1 is ENHRY and CDR2 SYGVKD. This CDR3 region has 16 residues. CDR3 loop: CAISDTGLEGMNEQFF. CDR3 nucleotide sequence: TGTGCCATCAGTGACACGGGACTAGAAGGGATGAATGAGCAGTTCTTC.

The rearrangement uses TRBV12-3 or TRBV12-4 and TRBJ1-4; D gene unclear. V lost 0 bases, J lost 7 bases, and 18 bases lay in between. There are 17 residues in the CDR3. The CDR3 reads CASSLAHDWALSEKLFF. DNA for the CDR3: TGTGCCAGCAGTTTAGCGCACGATTGGGCCCTGAGTGAAAAACTGTTTTTT.

This clonotype came up a few times. The chain is built from TRBV19 and TRBJ2-2; D not resolved. The CDR3 length is 15 residues. Germline V CDR1 and CDR2: LNHDA, SQIVND (reference sequence). The V end was cut by 5 bases, the J end by 3 bases, with 13 bases between. In DNA, the CDR3 is TGTGCCAGTAGTCACAACCGACGGGACACCGGGGAGCTGTTTTTT. This gives the protein CASSHNRRDTGELFF.

This clonotype was recorded a few times. This chain uses TRBV5-1 with TRBJ2-1; TRBD2 aligns across 8 bases. The length of the CDR3 is 17 residues. Trimming cost V 3 bases and J 7 bases; bases outside gene matches: 15. CDR1 is SGHRS and CDR2 is YFSETQ in the germline V gene. The CDR3 DNA sequence: TGCGCCAGCAGCTGGACCCCTCTAGCGGGCGATCTAAATGAGCAGTTCTTC. Amino acid sequence: CASSWTPLAGDLNEQFF. Full variable domain (missing parts from reference TRBV5-1 and TRBJ2-1): KAGVTQTPRYLIKTRGQQVTLSCSPISGHRSVSWYQQTPGQGLQFLFEYFSETQRNKGNFPGRFSGRQFSNSRSEMNVSTLELGDSALYLCASSWTPLAGDLNEQFFGPGTRLTVL.

This clonotype was counted a few times. The chain recombines TRBV10-3 with TRBJ2-7; D possibly uses TRBD1 or TRBD2 (5 bases each). Trimming shortened V by 1 base and J by 0 bases, and 10 bases separated the two germline ends. Germline CDR1 reads ENHRY; CDR2 reads SYGVKD. The CDR3 consists of 15 residues. The CDR3 loop reads CAISEWGTSSYEQYF. CDR3 bases: TGTGCCATCAGTGAGTGGGGGACGAGCTCCTACGAGCAGTACTTC.

This clonotype was seen only a few times. The V gene is TRBV20-1, the J gene TRBJ2-7; D remains ambiguous. Deletions cut 5 bases from V and 3 bases from J, with 11 bases between. The CDR3 runs 12 residues. The germline CDR1 and CDR2 sequences are DFQATT and SNEGSKA (reference sequence). The CDR3 nucleotides read TGCAGTGCTTCTAAGGTTGGCTACGAGCAGTACTTC. Amino acids: CSASKVGYEQYF.

This clonotype has just a few counts. V usage is TRBV6-1 and J usage is TRBJ1-6; the match to TRBD1 covers 8 bases. The length of the CDR3 is 14 residues. CDR1 and CDR2 (germline): MNHNS, SASEGT. Unmatched junction bases numbered 5, after V lost 6 bases and J lost 7 bases. The CDR3 protein is CASSAGQENSPLHF. CDR3 nucleotides: TGTGCCAGCAGCGCGGGACAGGAGAATTCACCCCTCCACTTT.

This clonotype has only a few counts. The V gene is TRBV7-6, the J gene TRBJ2-3, with 7 bases aligning to TRBD1. The CDR3 extends over 15 amino acids. Trimming at V came to 1 base and at J to 1 base, leaving 2 bases not matched to a gene. CDR1 is SGHVS, CDR2 FNYEAQ, per germline. This CDR3 is CASSLVGQGTDTQYF. The CDR3, as DNA: TGTGCCAGCAGCTTAGTCGGACAGGGCACAGATACGCAGTATTTT.